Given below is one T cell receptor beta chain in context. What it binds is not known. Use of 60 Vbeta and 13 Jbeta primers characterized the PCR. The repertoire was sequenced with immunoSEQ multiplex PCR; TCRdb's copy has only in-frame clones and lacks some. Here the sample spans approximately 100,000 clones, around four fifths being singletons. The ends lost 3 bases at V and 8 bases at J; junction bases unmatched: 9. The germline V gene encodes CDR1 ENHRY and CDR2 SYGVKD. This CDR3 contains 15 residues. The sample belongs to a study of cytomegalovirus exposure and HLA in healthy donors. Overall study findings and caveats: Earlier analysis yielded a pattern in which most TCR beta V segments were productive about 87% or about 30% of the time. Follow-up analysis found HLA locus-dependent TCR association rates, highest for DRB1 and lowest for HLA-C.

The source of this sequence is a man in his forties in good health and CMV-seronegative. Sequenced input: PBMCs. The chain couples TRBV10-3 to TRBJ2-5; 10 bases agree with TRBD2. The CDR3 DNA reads TGTGCCATCAGTGACCTAGCGGGGGCCTCCGGTACCCAGTACTTC. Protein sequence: CAISDLAGASGTQYF.